The 12 T cell receptor beta chains listed next were all sequenced from one sample in a study of blood T cells in healthy people across ages. A sample-barcoded 5' primer and a J-beta primer mix were used in a second PCR of about 6 to 11 cycles. TCRdb analysed the 5' RACE reads with MiXCR anew, one entry per CDR3 protein. This table has about 600,000 distinct CDR3 sequences, roughly 48% appearing once. The sample was blood. These receptors came from an elderly man in good health.

The J gene is TRBJ2-3, the V gene TRBV5-5; no definite D call. V dropped 1 base and J dropped 5 bases, with 14 bases sitting between them. The CDR3 is 15 amino acids. Germline CDR1 is SGHKS and CDR2 is YYEKEE (reference sequence). The CDR3 reads CASSLSSRGGDTQYF. CDR3 DNA: TGTGCCAGCAGCTTGTCGTCCCGAGGTGGAGATACGCAGTATTTT. Full variable domain (remainder filled in from reference TRBV5-5 and TRBJ2-3): DAGVTQSPTHLIKTRGQQVTLRCSPISGHKSVSWYQQVLGQGPQFIFQYYEKEERGRGNFPDRFSARQFPNYSSELNVNALLLGDSALYLCASSLSSRGGDTQYFGPGTRLTVL.

The chain recombines TRBV5-1 with TRBJ2-3; 7 bases align to TRBD1. The CDR3 extends over 15 amino acids. Unmatched junction bases numbered 7, after V lost 3 bases and J lost 3 bases. In germline, CDR1 is SGHRS, CDR2 YFSETQ. The CDR3 DNA is TGCGCCAGCAGCTGGGGACAGAAGGGGACAGATACGCAGTATTTT. Protein product: CASSWGQKGTDTQYF.

With respect to this clonotype: At one end, the junction sequence differs from germline, possibly due to a read error. The chain has TRBV25-1 and TRBJ1-2, with 10 bases that match TRBD1. The V gene's germline CDR1 is MGHDK and CDR2 SYGVNS. The CDR3 runs to 15 residues. The CDR3 region is CASSARTGGNHGYTF. The CDR3 DNA is TGTGCCAGCAGTGCTCGGACAGGGGGTAACCATGGCTACACCTTC.

V gene TRBV7-2 combines with J gene TRBJ2-7; tentative D call: TRBD2 (6 bases). V lost 8 bases and J lost 6, with 11 bases in between. The CDR3 covers 11 residues. Per the germline V gene, CDR1 is SGHTA and CDR2 is FQGNSA. The CDR3 DNA reads as TGTGCCAGCGGGGGGATAAGCGAGCAGTACTTC. As protein: CASGGISEQYF.

To note about this clonotype: The junction differs from germline at one of its ends, possibly a read error. The V gene is TRBV5-1, the J gene TRBJ2-5; D gene unclear. The CDR3 contains 14 residues. Germline V lookup: CDR1 SGHRS, CDR2 YFSETQ. The DNA of the CDR3 is TGCGCCGGCAGCTTGGATTTAGTAAACAATGAGCAGTACTTC. Translated: CAGSLDLVNNEQYF.

V usage is TRBV29-1 and J usage is TRBJ2-5; tentatively, D is TRBD1 (5 bases). Matching the DNA end better, TRBJ2-1 makes the J call doubtful. Germline assignment: CDR1 SQVTM and CDR2 ANQGSEA. CDR3 length: 11 amino acids. In DNA form, the CDR3 reads TGCAGCGGTGACCCGACAGAGACCCAGTTCTTC. This gives the protein CSGDPTETQFF.

V usage is TRBV24-1 and J usage is TRBJ2-2, with D perhaps TRBD1 (6 bases). CDR3 length: 16 amino acids. Germline V CDR1 and CDR2: KGHDR, SFDVKD. V was shortened by 9 bases and J by 1 base, with 17 bases between the two germline ends. CDR3 residues: CATDPQGWLNTGELFF. The CDR3 DNA follows: TGTGCCACCGACCCCCAGGGGTGGTTGAACACCGGGGAGCTGTTTTTT.

J is TRBJ1-1 and V is TRBV29-1; D remains ambiguous. Germline assignment: CDR1 SQVTM and CDR2 ANQGSEA. V was trimmed by 3 bases and J by 0 bases, leaving 5 bases between them. There are 12 residues in the CDR3. In DNA form, the CDR3 reads TGCAGCGTTGAGAGAGTGAACACTGAAGCTTTCTTT. It codes for CSVERVNTEAFF.

This clonotype was detected ten times or more. The CDR3: CASHPGLASYNEQFF. DNA of the CDR3: TGTGCCAGCCATCCGGGACTAGCCTCCTACAATGAGCAGTTCTTC. V usage is TRBV7-9 and J usage is TRBJ2-1; 9 nucleotides line up with TRBD2. Trimming cost V 8 bases and J 0 bases; bases outside gene matches: 5. Germline V CDR1 and CDR2: SEHNR, FQNEAQ (reference sequence). The CDR3 spans 15 residues. Complete variable domain (other parts from reference TRBV7-9 and TRBJ2-1): DTGVSQNPRHKITKRGQNVTFRCDPISEHNRLYWYRQTLGQGPEFLTYFQNEAQLEKSRLLSDRFSAERPKGSFSTLEIQRTEQGDSAMYLCASHPGLASYNEQFFGPGTRLTVL.

The chain combines TRBV18 with TRBJ2-7; weak D call: TRBD1 (6 bases). Per the germline V gene, CDR1 is KGHSH and CDR2 is LQKENI. The V end lost 3 bases, the J end lost 3 bases, and 12 bases lay between the germline ends. This CDR3 is 14 amino acids long. CDR3 loop: CASSPRTEDYEQYF. CDR3 DNA: TGTGCCAGCTCACCTCGGACAGAAGACTACGAGCAGTACTTC.

This clonotype was recorded a few times. The V gene is TRBV20-1, the J gene TRBJ2-4; possible D gene TRBD2, 6 bases. From germline, CDR1 is DFQATT and CDR2 SNEGSKA (reference sequence). V dropped 6 bases and J dropped 13 bases, with 19 bases sitting between them. CDR3 length equals 12 residues. The CDR3 DNA is TGCAGTGCACCCGGGGGTGGGGATAAGCAGTACTTC. This translates into CSAPGGGDKQYF.

This clonotype was detected only a few times. This sequence joins TRBV5-1 and TRBJ2-3; 7 nucleotides agree with TRBD1. In germline, CDR1 is SGHRS, CDR2 YFSETQ. Unmatched junction bases numbered 4, after V lost 4 bases and J lost 5 bases. The CDR3 loop spans 13 amino acids. This CDR3 is CASSQGGRDTQYF. The CDR3 region has the DNA TGCGCCAGCAGCCAAGGGGGCCGAGATACGCAGTATTTT.